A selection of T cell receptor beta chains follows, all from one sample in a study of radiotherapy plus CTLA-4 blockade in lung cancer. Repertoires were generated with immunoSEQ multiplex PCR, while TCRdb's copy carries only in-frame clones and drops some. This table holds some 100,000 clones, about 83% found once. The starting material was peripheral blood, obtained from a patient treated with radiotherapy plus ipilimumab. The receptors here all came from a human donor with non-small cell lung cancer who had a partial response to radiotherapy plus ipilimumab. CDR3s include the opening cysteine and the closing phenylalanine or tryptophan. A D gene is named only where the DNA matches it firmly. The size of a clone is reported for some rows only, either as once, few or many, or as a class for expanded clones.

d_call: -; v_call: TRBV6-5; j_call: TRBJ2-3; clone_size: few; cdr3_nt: TGTGCCAGCAGTTTTGCCCGAGAGGGGCAGTATTTT; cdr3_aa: CASSFAREGQYF
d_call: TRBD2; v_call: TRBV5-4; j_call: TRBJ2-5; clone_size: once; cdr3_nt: TGTGCCAGCAGCTTGGGGAGCGAGGGAGGGGAGACCCAGTACTTC; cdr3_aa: CASSLGSEGGETQYF
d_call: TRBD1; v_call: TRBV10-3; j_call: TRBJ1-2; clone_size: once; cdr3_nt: TGTGCCATCAGATCACCTCCGGGACAGGGGGCGACTTCCCCCTATGGCTACACCTTC; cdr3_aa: CAIRSPPGQGATSPYGYTF
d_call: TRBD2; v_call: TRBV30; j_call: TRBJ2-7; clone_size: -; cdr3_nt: TGTGCCTGGAGTGCACTAGCGGGGCCTCGTGAGCAGTACTTC; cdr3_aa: CAWSALAGPREQYF
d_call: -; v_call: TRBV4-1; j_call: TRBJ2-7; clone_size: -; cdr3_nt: TGCGCCAGCAGCCAGGGCCGCTCGGGAGAGTACGAGCAGTACTTC; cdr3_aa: CASSQGRSGEYEQYF
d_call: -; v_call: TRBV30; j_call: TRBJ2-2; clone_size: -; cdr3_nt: TGTGCCTGGAGTGTCCGAACACCGGGGGAGCTGTTTTTT; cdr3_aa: CAWSVRTPGELFF
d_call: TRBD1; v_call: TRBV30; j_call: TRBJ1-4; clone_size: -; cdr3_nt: TGTGCCTGGAGTGCGAGGACAGGGAGAGCTAATGAAAAACTGTTTTTT; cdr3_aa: CAWSARTGRANEKLFF
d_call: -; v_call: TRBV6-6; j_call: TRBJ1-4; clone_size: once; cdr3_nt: TGTGCCAGCAGTCCCGACAGAAGTAATGAAAAACTGTTTTTT; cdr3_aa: CASSPDRSNEKLFF
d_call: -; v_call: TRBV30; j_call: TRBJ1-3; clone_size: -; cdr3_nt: TGTGCCTGGAGTGTGGGGGGGCTTGGAAACACCATATATTTT; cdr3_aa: CAWSVGGLGNTIYF
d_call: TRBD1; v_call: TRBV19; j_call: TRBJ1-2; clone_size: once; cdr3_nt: TGTGCCAGTAGGGTCATGGGGGACAGCCCCTTCTATGGCTACACCTTC; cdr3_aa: CASRVMGDSPFYGYTF
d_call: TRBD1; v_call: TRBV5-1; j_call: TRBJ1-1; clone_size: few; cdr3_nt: TGCGCCAGCACCCGGAACCTGGGACAGGGGTGGACTGAAGCTTTCTTT; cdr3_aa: CASTRNLGQGWTEAFF
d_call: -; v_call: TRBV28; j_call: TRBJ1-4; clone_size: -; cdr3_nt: TGTGCCAGCAGTTTAAATACGCGACGCGAGGGAAAACTGTTTTTT; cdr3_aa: CASSLNTRREGKLFF
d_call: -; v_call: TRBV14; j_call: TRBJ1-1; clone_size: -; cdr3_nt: TGTGCCAGCAGCCAAGCCAGGAACACTGAAGCTTTCTTT; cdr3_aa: CASSQARNTEAFF
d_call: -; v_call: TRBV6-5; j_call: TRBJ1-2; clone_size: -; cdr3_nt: TGTGCCAGCACCTCGGGTTTCTTTACGGATGGCTACACCTTC; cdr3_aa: CASTSGFFTDGYTF
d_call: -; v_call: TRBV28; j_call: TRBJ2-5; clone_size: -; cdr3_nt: TGTGCCAGCAGTCCCGCCGGGAGAAAACAAGAGACCCAGTACTTC; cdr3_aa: CASSPAGRKQETQYF
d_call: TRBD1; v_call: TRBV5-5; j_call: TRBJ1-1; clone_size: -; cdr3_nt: TGTGCCAGCAGCTTACTGGGACAGGGCATTGAAGCTTTCTTT; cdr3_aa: CASSLLGQGIEAFF
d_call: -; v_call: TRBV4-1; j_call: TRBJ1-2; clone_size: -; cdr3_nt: TGCGCCAGCAGCCAAGAGGAGGTTGACACAGCTAACTATGGCTACACCTTC; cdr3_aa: CASSQEEVDTANYGYTF
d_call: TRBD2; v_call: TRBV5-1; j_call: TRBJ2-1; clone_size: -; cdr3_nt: TGCGCCAGCAGTGGAGCGGGAGCTTACAATGAGCAGTTCTTC; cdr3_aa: CASSGAGAYNEQFF
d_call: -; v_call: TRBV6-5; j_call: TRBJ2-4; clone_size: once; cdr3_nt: TGTGCCAGCAGTTACGCCAAGGGGGGGGCCAAAAACATTCAGTACTTC; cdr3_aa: CASSYAKGGAKNIQYF
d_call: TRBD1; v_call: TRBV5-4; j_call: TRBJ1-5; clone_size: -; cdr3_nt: TGTGCCAGCAGCTTTACCGGGACAGTAAATCAGCCCCAGCATTTT; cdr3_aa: CASSFTGTVNQPQHF
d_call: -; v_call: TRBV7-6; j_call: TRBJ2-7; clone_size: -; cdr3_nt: TGTGCCAGCAGCTCGAGCTCCTACGAGCAGTACTTC; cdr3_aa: CASSSSSYEQYF
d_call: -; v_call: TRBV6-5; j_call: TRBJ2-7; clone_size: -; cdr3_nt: TGTGCCAGCAGCTTACAGGGCTACGAGCAGTACTTC; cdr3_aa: CASSLQGYEQYF
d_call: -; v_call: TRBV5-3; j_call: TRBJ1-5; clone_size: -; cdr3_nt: TGTGCCTGCCCCGGGGATTTCGGTCAGCCCCAGCATTTT; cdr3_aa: CACPGDFGQPQHF
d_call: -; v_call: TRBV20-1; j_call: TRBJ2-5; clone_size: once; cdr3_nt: TGCAGTGCTCTCCAAGAGACCCAGTACTTC; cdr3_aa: CSALQETQYF
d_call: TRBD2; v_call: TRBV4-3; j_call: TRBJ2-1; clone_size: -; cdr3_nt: TGCGCCAGCAGCCAAGGCACTAGCGGAATCTACAATGAGCAGTTCTTC; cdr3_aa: CASSQGTSGIYNEQFF
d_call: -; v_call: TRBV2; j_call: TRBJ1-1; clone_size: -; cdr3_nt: TGTGCCAGCAGACCAGGGGTCACTGAAGCTTTCTTT; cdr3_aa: CASRPGVTEAFF
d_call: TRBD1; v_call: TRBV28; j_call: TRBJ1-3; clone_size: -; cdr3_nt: TGTGCCAGCAGGCCGGGACAGGGGAACGGAAACACCATATATTTT; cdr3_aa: CASRPGQGNGNTIYF